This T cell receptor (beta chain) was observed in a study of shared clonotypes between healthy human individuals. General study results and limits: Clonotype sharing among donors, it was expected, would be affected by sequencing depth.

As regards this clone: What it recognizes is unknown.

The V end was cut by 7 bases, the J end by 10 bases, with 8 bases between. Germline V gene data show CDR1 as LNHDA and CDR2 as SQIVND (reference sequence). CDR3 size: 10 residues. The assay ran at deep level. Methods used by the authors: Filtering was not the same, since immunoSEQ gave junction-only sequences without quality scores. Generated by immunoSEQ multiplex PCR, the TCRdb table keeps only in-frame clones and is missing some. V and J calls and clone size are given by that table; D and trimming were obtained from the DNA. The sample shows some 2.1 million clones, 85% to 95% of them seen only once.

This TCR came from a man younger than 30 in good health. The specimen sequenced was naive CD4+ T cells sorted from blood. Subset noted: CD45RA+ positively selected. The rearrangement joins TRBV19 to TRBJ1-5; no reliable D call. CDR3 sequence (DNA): TGTGCCAGTAACGAATTCCCCCAGCATTTT. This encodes CASNEFPQHF.